The sequence of this T cell receptor beta chain was determined in a study of neurological immune-mediated disorders. This clonotype was detected many times. Its cognate antigen is unknown. Unsorted libraries were generated from 2 million PBMCs. These cells had been stored in RNAlater at -80 C. Study outcomes and limitations: The study found the most TCR clonal expansion in HTLV-1-associated myelopathy and the least in multiple sclerosis, below healthy controls. None of the features examined (clinical or MRI) was associated with the multiple sclerosis repertoire cluster. When repertoires were grouped phylogenetically, those of 18 of 34 multiple sclerosis patients fell into one related-CDR3 cluster, a possible signature.

From the 5' RACE reads, TCRdb called clonotypes with MiXCR, one entry per CDR3 protein. The table records 50,000 to 80,000 distinct CDR3 sequences, nearly 3.5% of them present only once. The germline CDR1 and CDR2 sequences are SEHNR and FQNEAQ (reference sequence). The length of the CDR3 is 14 residues. The junction had 10 bases not matched to a gene; V was cut back by 7 bases and J by 7 bases. The specimen was PBMCs. This receptor was identified in a man aged 35 to 55 with multiple sclerosis. This rearrangement joins TRBV7-9 to TRBJ1-3; 7 positions match TRBD1. CDR3 nucleotide sequence: TGTGCCAGCACCCCACAGGACAGGCCCAACACCATATATTTT. This gives the protein CASTPQDRPNTIYF.